These 30 T cell receptor beta chains came from one sample sequenced in a study of shared clonotypes between healthy human individuals. The assay was immunoSEQ multiplex PCR, and TCRdb's table has in-frame clones only and misses some. The sample has a few million clones, roughly 93% seen once. Sequencing input: naive CD4+ T cells from PBMCs. Noted subset: CD45RA+ positively selected. All receptors derive from a man aged 18 to 29 in good health. Some clones in this sample may be carry-over from other donors' samples.

This sequence joins TRBV7-2 and TRBJ2-7, with 12 bases aligning to TRBD1. V shed 4 bases and J 6 bases; nucleotides not matched to a gene: 4. This CDR3 spans 14 amino acids. The germline V gene has CDR1 SGHTA and CDR2 FQGNSA. The CDR3 region has the DNA TGTGCCAGCAGCTCCGGGACAGGGGGCCTCGAGCAGTACTTC. This encodes CASSSGTGGLEQYF.

The V and J genes are TRBV30 and TRBJ2-1; TRBD2 matches at 8 bases. In germline, CDR1 is GTSNPN, CDR2 SVGIG (reference sequence). With 2 bases clipped from V and 2 bases from J, the junction kept 8 bases outside the gene matches. The CDR3 length is 16 residues. The CDR3 here is CAWSLGSGDPYNEQFF. CDR3 bases: TGTGCCTGGAGTTTGGGTAGCGGGGATCCCTACAATGAGCAGTTCTTC.

The chain links TRBV7-2 to TRBJ1-3, with 7 nucleotides matching TRBD1. The CDR3 contains 16 residues. Germline CDR1 reads SGHTA; CDR2 reads FQGNSA. After removal of 2 bases from V and 0 bases from J, the junction contained 4 bases not matched to a gene. CDR3 nucleotide sequence: TGTGCCAGCAGCTTACGGGACAGCAACTCTGGAAACACCATATATTTT. Translation gives CASSLRDSNSGNTIYF. The entire variable domain, with the rest obtained from reference TRBV7-2 and TRBJ1-3, is as follows: GAGVSQSPSNKVTEKGKDVELRCDPISGHTALYWYRQSLGQGLEFLIYFQGNSAPDKSGLPSDRFSAERTGGSVSTLTIQRTQQEDSAVYLCASSLRDSNSGNTIYFGEGSWLTVV.

This chain connects TRBV5-1 to TRBJ2-3; D gene unclear. Germline V gene lookup returns CDR1 SGHRS and CDR2 YFSETQ. The CDR3 is 16 residues long. V dropped 7 bases and J dropped 5 bases, with 23 bases sitting between them. The CDR3 DNA follows: TGCGCCAGCGGATCAGAGTATCGGGCCGGTATAGATACGCAGTATTTT. It codes for CASGSEYRAGIDTQYF.

This chain links TRBV2 with TRBJ2-1; maybe TRBD2 (5 bases). The CDR3 totals 11 residues. Germline V gives CDR1 SNHLY, CDR2 FYNNEI. V was trimmed by 8 bases and J by 7 bases, leaving 9 bases between them. The CDR3, as DNA: TGTGCCAGCGCGAGAGGGAATGAGCAGTTCTTC. This gives the protein CASARGNEQFF.

The chain uses TRBV7-2 and TRBJ2-1; 7 bases match TRBD2. This CDR3 is built from 13 residues. Germline CDR1 reads SGHTA; CDR2 reads FQGNSA. After removal of 5 bases from V and 5 bases from J, the junction contained 3 bases not matched to a gene. The CDR3 reads CASSRGEHNEQFF. Written as DNA, the CDR3 is TGTGCCAGCAGCCGGGGGGAACACAATGAGCAGTTCTTC.

V is TRBV7-8 and J is TRBJ1-4; unclear D gene. V was cut by 6 bases and J by 4 bases, with 18 bases left in between. There are 16 residues in the CDR3. Germline CDR1 reads SGHVS; CDR2 reads FQNEAQ. Here the CDR3 DNA reads TGTGCCAGCAGTCCCCATATCCGGGCCCTTAATGAAAAACTGTTTTTT. It yields the protein CASSPHIRALNEKLFF.

Note on this clone: Mismatch with germline at one junction end may stem from a read error. The J gene is TRBJ2-7, the V gene TRBV28; the D gene is possibly TRBD2 (5 bases). The CDR3 is 12 residues long. The V gene's germline CDR1 is MDHEN and CDR2 SYDVKM. The CDR3 spells CASSPTGLEVHF. In DNA, the CDR3 is TGTGCCAGCAGTCCGACCGGACTGGAGGTGCACTTC.

The V call is TRBV2, the J call TRBJ2-1, with a weak D call TRBD2 (6 bases). V lost 6 bases to trimming and J lost 0 bases, with 12 bases between them. Germline V gene sequence: CDR1 SNHLY, CDR2 FYNNEI. The CDR3 has 15 amino acids. The CDR3 sequence: CASSPSASSYNEQFF. In DNA, the CDR3 is TGTGCCAGCAGCCCTAGCGCGAGCTCCTACAATGAGCAGTTCTTC.

V usage is TRBV27 and J usage is TRBJ2-5; 7 positions agree with TRBD1. Per germline, CDR1 MNHEY and CDR2 SMNVEV (reference sequence). V shed 5 bases and J 5 bases; nucleotides not matched to a gene: 14. This CDR3 comprises 16 residues. CDR3 protein: CASSRSSTGSAETQYF. As DNA, the CDR3 is TGTGCCAGCAGTCGTTCCTCGACAGGGTCCGCTGAGACCCAGTACTTC.

The chain has TRBV29-1 and TRBJ2-3; TRBD2 agrees at 10 bases. After removal of 3 bases from V and 4 bases from J, the junction contained 4 bases not matched to a gene. Germline lookup yields CDR1 SQVTM and CDR2 ANQGSEA. This CDR3 is 14 amino acids long. The CDR3 loop reads CSVDGLAGADTQYF. CDR3 in DNA: TGCAGCGTTGATGGGCTAGCGGGAGCAGATACGCAGTATTTT.

This chain joins TRBV9 and TRBJ2-2; possibly TRBD1 for D (6 bases). Deletions cut 0 bases from V and 5 bases from J, with 20 bases between. The CDR3 length is 18 residues. The germline V gene encodes CDR1 SGDLS and CDR2 YYNGEE. The CDR3 here is CASSVATWTVGRTGELFF. CDR3 nucleotides: TGTGCCAGCAGCGTAGCTACTTGGACAGTTGGGCGAACCGGGGAGCTGTTTTTT.

The rearrangement joins TRBV9 to TRBJ2-3; no firm D call. Germline V CDR1 and CDR2: SGDLS, YYNGEE. The CDR3 sequence is 16 residues long. Trimming took off 1 base at V and 0 bases at J, with 12 bases between the two ends. The CDR3 region is CASSVFTTTSTDTQYF. DNA for the CDR3: TGTGCCAGCAGCGTATTCACAACAACTAGCACAGATACGCAGTATTTT.

The CDR3 DNA is TGTGCCAGCAGCTTTGGCGGGAGGGGCACAGATACGCAGTATTTT. Translating gives CASSFGGRGTDTQYF. The genes are TRBV7-9 and TRBJ2-3; TRBD2 agrees at 9 bases. This CDR3 has 15 amino acids. Germline lookup yields CDR1 SEHNR and CDR2 FQNEAQ (reference sequence). V lost 3 bases and J lost 1; bases outside the gene matches: 2. Full variable domain (outside the CDR3, taken from reference TRBV7-9 and TRBJ2-3): DTGVSQNPRHKITKRGQNVTFRCDPISEHNRLYWYRQTLGQGPEFLTYFQNEAQLEKSRLLSDRFSAERPKGSFSTLEIQRTEQGDSAMYLCASSFGGRGTDTQYFGPGTRLTVL.

J is TRBJ1-4 and V is TRBV7-9, with D hard to call. CDR1 SEHNR and CDR2 FQNEAQ come from the germline V gene (reference sequence). V gave up 5 bases and J gave up 0 bases, with 22 bases separating them. The CDR3 sequence is 19 residues long. CDR3 protein: CASSPTYPRADTTNEKLFF. Here the CDR3 DNA reads TGTGCCAGCAGCCCCACCTACCCGCGGGCCGACACAACTAATGAAAAACTGTTTTTT.

The J gene is TRBJ2-4, the V gene TRBV2; D unclear. Trimming took off 6 bases at V and 9 bases at J, with 15 bases between the two ends. Germline V CDR1 and CDR2: SNHLY, FYNNEI. The CDR3 extends over 13 amino acids. As DNA, the CDR3 is TGTGCCAGCAGCGGATCCACCCAAGGCATTCAGTACTTC. This gives the protein CASSGSTQGIQYF.

The V and J genes are TRBV7-2 and TRBJ1-5; 11 bases match TRBD1. J lost 9 bases, V lost 1 base, and 8 bases had no gene match. The CDR3 runs to 16 residues. Germline CDR1 and CDR2: SGHTA and FQGNSA. Here the CDR3 reads CASSLEGDRGYRPQHF. CDR3 DNA: TGTGCCAGCAGCTTAGAAGGGGACAGGGGGTATCGGCCCCAGCATTTT.

V and J are TRBV4-2 and TRBJ2-1; 10 bases are shared with TRBD1. Germline-derived CDR1 and CDR2 are LGHNA and YNFKEQ. J gave up 5 bases and V 3 bases, and 7 bases lay outside the gene matches. The CDR3 sequence is 16 residues long. The CDR3 nucleotides are TGTGCCAGCAGCCAGGGGGGACAGGGGTTCCACAATGAGCAGTTCTTC. Protein: CASSQGGQGFHNEQFF.

This sequence joins TRBV11-2 and TRBJ2-5; D uncertain. In germline, CDR1 is SGHAT, CDR2 FQNNGV. This CDR3 has 14 amino acids. V was cut by 5 bases and J by 3 bases, with 13 bases left in between. CDR3 nucleotide sequence: TGTGCCAGCAGCCAAACCTCCCGCAAAGAGACCCAGTACTTC. Its translation is CASSQTSRKETQYF.

This clone has just a few counts. The chain carries TRBV25-1 and TRBJ1-2; D is possibly TRBD1 (6 bases). The germline V gene encodes CDR1 MGHDK and CDR2 SYGVNS. Between the trimmed V and J ends, which lost 3 bases and 8 bases, there was a span of 16 bases. This CDR3 contains 14 residues. The CDR3 DNA reads TGTGCCAGCAGTGATCCCGGGACAATTGACGGCTACACCTTC. Amino acids: CASSDPGTIDGYTF.

This chain joins TRBV2 and TRBJ1-4, with a tentative D call TRBD1 (5 bases). Germline V gene lookup returns CDR1 SNHLY and CDR2 FYNNEI. V gave up 7 bases and J gave up 2 bases, with 11 bases separating them. This CDR3 contains 14 residues. For the CDR3, the DNA is TGTGCCAGCATGTTTTGGGGGACTAATGAAAAACTGTTTTTT. Protein sequence: CASMFWGTNEKLFF.

This clone was seen a few times. This chain links TRBV5-1 with TRBJ1-1; unclear D gene. The germline CDR1 and CDR2 sequences are SGHRS and YFSETQ. Trimming took off 4 bases at V and 2 bases at J, with 9 bases between the two ends. The CDR3 consists of 13 residues. The CDR3 protein is CASSILGNTEAFF. CDR3 DNA: TGCGCCAGCAGCATCCTTGGCAACACTGAAGCTTTCTTT.

Only one count was recorded for this clone. The J gene is TRBJ2-7, the V gene TRBV7-2, with 8 bases that match TRBD2. This CDR3 region has 14 residues. Germline CDR1 is SGHTA and CDR2 is FQGNSA. V was clipped by 4 bases and J by 2 bases; unmatched bases: 4. DNA of the CDR3: TGTGCCAGCAGCTCCAGACTAGCGACCTACGAGCAGTACTTC. Translated: CASSSRLATYEQYF.

V usage is TRBV2 and J usage is TRBJ2-7; 7 bases match TRBD1. The CDR3 extends over 14 amino acids. J gave up 6 bases and V 6 bases, and 11 bases lay outside the gene matches. Germline lookup yields CDR1 SNHLY and CDR2 FYNNEI. The CDR3 DNA follows: TGTGCCAGCAGCGACCGGCGGACAGGCGGCGAGCAGTACTTC. Residues: CASSDRRTGGEQYF.

As regards this clone: The sample contains more than one DNA sequence encoding this CDR3. The gene calls are TRBV18 and TRBJ2-3; D is uncertain. CDR1 is KGHSH, CDR2 LQKENI, per germline. This CDR3 spans 14 amino acids. Trimming shortened V by 0 bases and J by 1 base, and 5 bases separated the two germline ends. The CDR3 DNA reads as TGTGCCAGCTCACCACCGGGTGGCACAGATACGCAGTATTTT. As protein: CASSPPGGTDTQYF.

V usage is TRBV15 and J usage is TRBJ1-2; 8 positions agree with TRBD1. CDR1 is LNHNV, CDR2 YYDKDF, per germline (reference sequence). Trimming cost V 5 bases and J 5 bases; bases outside gene matches: 4. This CDR3 has 13 residues. In nucleotides, the CDR3 is TGTGCCACCAGCGCCGGGACAGGATATGGCTACACCTTC. This sequence encodes CATSAGTGYGYTF.

The J gene is TRBJ2-1, the V gene TRBV7-2; D possibly corresponds to TRBD1 (6 bases). The V end was cut by 5 bases, the J end by 6 bases, with 20 bases between. Germline V gene sequence: CDR1 SGHTA, CDR2 FQGNSA. The CDR3 loop spans 16 amino acids. Here the CDR3 reads CASSISLGARVNEQFF. CDR3 DNA sequence: TGTGCCAGCAGCATCAGTTTGGGGGCGCGGGTCAATGAGCAGTTCTTC. Full variable domain (remainder filled in from reference TRBV7-2 and TRBJ2-1): GAGVSQSPSNKVTEKGKDVELRCDPISGHTALYWYRQSLGQGLEFLIYFQGNSAPDKSGLPSDRFSAERTGGSVSTLTIQRTQQEDSAVYLCASSISLGARVNEQFFGPGTRLTVL.

The chain combines TRBV4-3 with TRBJ1-3, with D uncertain. The CDR3 covers 14 residues. Trimming removed 1 base at V and 0 bases at J, with 4 bases between. CDR1 LGHNA and CDR2 YSLEER come from the germline V gene. DNA of the CDR3: TGCGCCAGCAGCCAAGGGAGCTCTGGAAACACCATATATTTT. This gives the protein CASSQGSSGNTIYF.

The chain is built from TRBV19 and TRBJ2-2; D might be TRBD1 (6 bases). Between the trimmed V and J ends, which lost 5 bases and 1 base, there was a span of 17 bases. The CDR3 covers 17 residues. Germline V gene lookup returns CDR1 LNHDA and CDR2 SQIVND (reference sequence). The CDR3 bases are TGTGCCAGTAGTGGTCGACTCGGGACACTGAACACCGGGGAGCTGTTTTTT. It yields the protein CASSGRLGTLNTGELFF.

The V call is TRBV4-1, the J call TRBJ2-1, with 7 bases fitting TRBD1. V lost 0 bases to trimming and J lost 4 bases; unmatched junction nucleotides: 6. Germline loops: CDR1 MGHRA, CDR2 YSYEKL. The CDR3 extends over 16 amino acids. The CDR3 sequence: CASSQDSGQLYNEQFF. The CDR3 DNA follows: TGCGCCAGCAGCCAAGATTCGGGACAGTTATACAATGAGCAGTTCTTC.